This T cell receptor beta chain was documented in a study of blood T cell repertoires in COVID-19. Whole-study context: Samples representing acute and convalescent COVID-19 were sourced from the United States, Italy and Spain. Sources were T cells, B-cell-depleted T cells, or PBMCs; the material itself was cDNA or gDNA.

This CDR3 spans 14 amino acids. CDR1 is SGDLS, CDR2 YYNGEE, per germline. The V end was cut by 4 bases, the J end by 1 base, with 8 bases between. As processed by the authors: Estimation of nucleated cell counts relied on the amplification of reference gene primers. Clones were read by immunoSEQ multiplex PCR, and TCRdb kept only the in-frame ones, dropping some. Clone size and V and J calls were adopted from that table, with D and trimming inferred from the DNA. Of around 250,000 clones in the sample, approximately 87% were seen once. The sample comprised peripheral blood. The chain uses TRBV9 and TRBJ2-2; possible D gene TRBD2, 6 bases. This sequence originates from a man in his 60s with acute or convalescent COVID-19. CDR3 sequence reads: CASSYSGNTGELFF. As DNA, the CDR3 is TGTGCCAGCAGCTATAGCGGGAACACCGGGGAGCTGTTTTTT. Complete variable domain (other parts from reference TRBV9 and TRBJ2-2): DSGVTQTPKHLITATGQRVTLRCSPRSGDLSVYWYQQSLDQGLQFLIQYYNGEERAKGNILERFSAQQFPDLHSELNLSSLELGDSALYFCASSYSGNTGELFFGEGSRLTVL.